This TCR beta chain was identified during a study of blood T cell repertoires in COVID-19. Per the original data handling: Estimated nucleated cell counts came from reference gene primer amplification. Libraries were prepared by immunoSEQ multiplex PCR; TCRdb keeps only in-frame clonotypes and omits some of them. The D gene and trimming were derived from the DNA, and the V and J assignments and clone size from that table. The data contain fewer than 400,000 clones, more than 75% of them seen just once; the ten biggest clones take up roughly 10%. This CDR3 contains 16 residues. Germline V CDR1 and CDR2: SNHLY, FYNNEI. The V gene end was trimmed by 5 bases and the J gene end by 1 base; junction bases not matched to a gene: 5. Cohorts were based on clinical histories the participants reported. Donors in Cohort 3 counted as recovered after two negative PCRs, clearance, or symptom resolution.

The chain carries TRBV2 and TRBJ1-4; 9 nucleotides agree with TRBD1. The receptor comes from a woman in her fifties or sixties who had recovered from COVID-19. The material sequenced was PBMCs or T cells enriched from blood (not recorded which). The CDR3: CASSRGTGITNEKLFF. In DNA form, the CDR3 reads TGTGCCAGCAGTCGCGGGACAGGGATAACTAATGAAAAACTGTTTTTT.